Listed below are T cell receptor beta chains from one sample, sequenced in a study of cytomegalovirus exposure and HLA in healthy donors. Repertoires were generated with immunoSEQ multiplex PCR, while TCRdb's copy carries only in-frame clones and drops some. In the table there are 300,000 to 450,000 clones, roughly 89% of which are singletons. The specimen was PBMCs. These receptor sequences come from a woman aged 18-29 years in good health and CMV-seronegative. CDR3s include the opening cysteine and the closing phenylalanine or tryptophan. Each record gives: D gene, V gene, J gene, clone size, CDR3 DNA, CDR3 protein. A D gene is named only where the DNA matches it firmly. Only some rows state a clone size, as once, few, many or a class for expanded clones.

.,TRBV28,TRBJ2-5,.,TGTGCCAGCAGTTTGGCCGGGAAACTCGCCGAGACCCAGTACTTC,CASSLAGKLAETQYF
.,TRBV7-9,TRBJ1-4,.,TGTGCCAGCAGCCAAGGACAGTTAGATGAAAAACTGTTTTTT,CASSQGQLDEKLFF
TRBD2,TRBV28,TRBJ2-3,.,TGTGCCAGCAGTTCCCCCGGGACTAGCGGGAGTTTGAATACGCAGTATTTT,CASSSPGTSGSLNTQYF
TRBD1,TRBV19,TRBJ1-5,few,TGTGCCAGCCAGGCGGGACAGGGCAATCAGCCCCAGCATTTT,CASQAGQGNQPQHF
.,TRBV6-6,TRBJ2-6,.,TGTGCCACCATCTCTGGGGCCAACGTCCTGACTTTC,CATISGANVLTF
.,TRBV2,TRBJ2-7,.,TGTGCCAGTCATGAAGGGGTCTACGAGCAGTACTTC,CASHEGVYEQYF
TRBD2,TRBV7-4,TRBJ2-3,.,TGTGCCAGCAGCTCCCCGGGGGGGCCAACAGATACGCAGTATTTT,CASSSPGGPTDTQYF
TRBD1,TRBV30,TRBJ2-7,.,TGTGCCTGGAGTACCGGGACAGCTTCCTACGAGCAGTACTTC,CAWSTGTASYEQYF
TRBD2,TRBV7-7,TRBJ2-1,.,TGTGCCAGCAGCCAGGGAGGAGCGGGGGGCTACAATGAGCAGTTCTTC,CASSQGGAGGYNEQFF
TRBD2,TRBV27,TRBJ2-1,.,TGTGCCAGCAGTTTGTTGGCTAGCGGGAGTATTTACAATGAGCAGTTCTTC,CASSLLASGSIYNEQFF
.,TRBV5-4,TRBJ1-1,.,TGTGCCAGCAGCTTGGCAGCCCCCCTGGGGGCCACTGAAGCTTTCTTT,CASSLAAPLGATEAFF
.,TRBV18,TRBJ1-2,.,TGTGCCAGCTCACCGGAAGCGGGGTCCTATGGCTACACCTTC,CASSPEAGSYGYTF
.,TRBV6-5,TRBJ1-3,.,TGTGCCAGCAGGCCCAACGACTTCTCTGGAAACACCATATATTTT,CASRPNDFSGNTIYF
TRBD2,TRBV27,TRBJ2-7,.,TGTGCCAGCAGTCAAGCGGGGGGGAGTTACGAGCAGTACTTC,CASSQAGGSYEQYF
TRBD2,TRBV4-1,TRBJ2-1,.,TGCGCCAGCAGCCCACTAGCGTTCCGCGAAAACAATGAGCAGTTCTTC,CASSPLAFRENNEQFF
TRBD1,TRBV5-1,TRBJ1-2,.,TGCGCCAGCAGCTTACAGGGGGAGGATGGCTACACCTTC,CASSLQGEDGYTF
.,TRBV7-6,TRBJ2-5,.,TGTGCCAGCAGCCTTTTAAGGGGACACACACAAGAGACCCAGTACTTC,CASSLLRGHTQETQYF
.,TRBV30,TRBJ2-2,.,TGTGCCTGGAGTGTAGGGGCAGGGGACACCGGGGAGCTGTTTTTT,CAWSVGAGDTGELFF
TRBD1,TRBV30,TRBJ1-1,.,TGTGCCTGGGTCAAGGGACAGGCCAACACTGAAGCTTTCTTT,CAWVKGQANTEAFF
.,TRBV5-6,TRBJ2-7,.,TGTGCCAGCAGCTTGGCAGGACAGAACGAGCAGTACTTC,CASSLAGQNEQYF
.,TRBV5-1,TRBJ2-7,.,TGCGCCAGCAGCAGGGGGGGCAGCATCTACGAGCAGTACTTC,CASSRGGSIYEQYF
TRBD1,TRBV7-6,TRBJ1-1,.,TGTGCCAGCAGCTTCTCCAGGACAGGGGGCACTGAAGCTTTCTTT,CASSFSRTGGTEAFF
TRBD1,TRBV27,TRBJ1-4,.,TGTGCCAGCGCCTCCCTGACAGGGGAGAGGGAAAAACTGTTTTTT,CASASLTGEREKLFF
TRBD2,TRBV4-2,TRBJ2-1,.,TGTGCCAGCAGCCAAGATTTAGTTGGGACTAGTTTCAATGAGCAGTTCTTC,CASSQDLVGTSFNEQFF
.,TRBV2,TRBJ1-2,.,TGTGCCAGCAGGAAGGAGCGAAATAACTATGGCTACACCTTC,CASRKERNNYGYTF
.,TRBV4-1,TRBJ2-2,few,TGCGCCAGCAGCCACAGGGCGGCCGGGGAGCTGTTTTTT,CASSHRAAGELFF
.,TRBV28,TRBJ1-2,many,TGTGCCAGCAGTTCATGGGCAGCGAGTAGTGGCTACACCTTC,CASSSWAASSGYTF
TRBD2,TRBV7-9,TRBJ2-5,.,TGTGCCAGCAGCTTCAGGACTAGCGCGTACCAAGAGACCCAGTACTTC,CASSFRTSAYQETQYF
.,TRBV2,TRBJ1-3,.,TGTGCCAGCAGTGGTGGGGGCACTGGAAACACCATATATTTT,CASSGGGTGNTIYF
.,TRBV7-6,TRBJ1-6,.,TGTGCCAGCAGGAGAGACACATATGATTCACCCCTCCACTTT,CASRRDTYDSPLHF
.,TRBV4-2,TRBJ2-7,.,TGTGCCAGCAGCCAAGACCGGAGCTCCTACGAGCAGTACTTC,CASSQDRSSYEQYF
.,TRBV30,TRBJ2-7,.,TGTGCCTGCGCGGAGAGGGGGGAGCAGTACTTC,CACAERGEQYF
TRBD2,TRBV5-4,TRBJ2-1,.,TGTGCCAGCAGCCCTAGCGGGGGAGTGAACAATGAGCAGTTCTTC,CASSPSGGVNNEQFF
.,TRBV7-2,TRBJ2-1,.,TGTGCCAGCAGCTACGCCCATGGACAGAGGGCCGCATCCTACAATGAGCAGTTCTTC,CASSYAHGQRAASYNEQFF
.,TRBV4-1,TRBJ1-2,.,TGCGCCAGCAGGACGACCGGGGACTACACCTTC,CASRTTGDYTF
TRBD1,TRBV4-1,TRBJ1-6,.,TGCGCCAGCAGCCCTTGGACAGGGTCGGGTTCACCCCTCCACTTT,CASSPWTGSGSPLHF
.,TRBV6-6,TRBJ2-7,once,TGTGCCAGCAGTCCCACCCCGACAGGTTTGTTCTACGAGCAGTACTTC,CASSPTPTGLFYEQYF
.,TRBV4-2,TRBJ2-7,.,TGTGCCAGCAGCCAAGAACAGACCTCCTACGAGCAGTACTTC,CASSQEQTSYEQYF
.,TRBV19,TRBJ2-1,once,TGTGCCAGTATGGATGGGGGGGCCCAGTACAATGAGCAGTTCTTC,CASMDGGAQYNEQFF
.,TRBV10-2,TRBJ2-1,.,TGCGCCAGCCTTTCAGACAGATCCTACAATGAGCAGTTCTTC,CASLSDRSYNEQFF
TRBD2,TRBV27,TRBJ2-3,.,TGTGCCAGCAGTTTCGGGACTAGCGGGAGCGATACGCAGTATTTT,CASSFGTSGSDTQYF
TRBD1,TRBV29-1,TRBJ2-3,once,TGCAGCGTAGACAGGGACAGCACAGATACGCAGTATTTT,CSVDRDSTDTQYF
TRBD2,TRBV6-4,TRBJ2-3,.,TGTGCCAGCAGTGACTCTGCGGGGGGTAGCACAGATACGCAGTATTTT,CASSDSAGGSTDTQYF
.,TRBV5-8,TRBJ2-5,.,TGTGCCAGCAGCTCTTCGATCGGGGGTGGAGAGACCCAGTACTTC,CASSSSIGGGETQYF
.,TRBV6-5,TRBJ1-2,.,TGTGCCAGCAGTTACTCGGGCAGGTTGGCTAACTATGGCTACACCTTC,CASSYSGRLANYGYTF
.,TRBV12-5,TRBJ1-2,.,TGTGCTAGTGGTTTTGAGGGACATGACTACACCTTC,CASGFEGHDYTF
.,TRBV19,TRBJ2-4,.,TGTGCCAGTAGTACGACCTCAGGGGCCAAAAACATTCAGTACTTC,CASSTTSGAKNIQYF
.,TRBV19,TRBJ1-5,.,TGTGCCAGTAGTACACAGAACGAGCAGCCCCAGCATTTT,CASSTQNEQPQHF
.,TRBV7-9,TRBJ2-3,few,TGTGCCAGCAGCTTAGACCCGAGCGCAGATACGCAGTATTTT,CASSLDPSADTQYF